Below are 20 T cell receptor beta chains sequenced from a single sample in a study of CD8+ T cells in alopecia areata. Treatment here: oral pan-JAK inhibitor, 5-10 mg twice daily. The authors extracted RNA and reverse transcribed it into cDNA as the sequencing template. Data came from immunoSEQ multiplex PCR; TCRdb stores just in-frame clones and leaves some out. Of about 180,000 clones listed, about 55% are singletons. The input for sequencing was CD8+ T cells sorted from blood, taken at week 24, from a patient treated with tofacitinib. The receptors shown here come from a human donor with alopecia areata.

The DNA for the CDR3 is TGTGCCAGCAGCTTGCGCTCATCAGGGCGCTGGGCCAACGTCCTGACTTTC. It is translated as CASSLRSSGRWANVLTF. The chain combines TRBV5-6 with TRBJ2-6; TRBD1 is a possible D gene (5 bases). The CDR3 is made up of 17 amino acids. Germline V CDR1 and CDR2: SGHDT, YYEEEE. Deletions cut 1 base from V and 5 bases from J, with 16 bases between.

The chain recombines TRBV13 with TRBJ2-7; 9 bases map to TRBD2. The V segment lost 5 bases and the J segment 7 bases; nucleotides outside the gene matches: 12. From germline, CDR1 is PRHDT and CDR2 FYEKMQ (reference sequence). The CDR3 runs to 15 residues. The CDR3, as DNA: TGTGCCAGCAGCGTCCTACTAGCGGGCAAGGGGGAGCAGTACTTC. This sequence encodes CASSVLLAGKGEQYF. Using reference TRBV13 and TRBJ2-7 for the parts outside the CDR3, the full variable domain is AAGVIQSPRHLIKEKRETATLKCYPIPRHDTVYWYQQGPGQDPQFLISFYEKMQSDKGSIPDRFSAQQFSDYHSELNMSSLELGDSALYFCASSVLLAGKGEQYFGPGTRLTVT.

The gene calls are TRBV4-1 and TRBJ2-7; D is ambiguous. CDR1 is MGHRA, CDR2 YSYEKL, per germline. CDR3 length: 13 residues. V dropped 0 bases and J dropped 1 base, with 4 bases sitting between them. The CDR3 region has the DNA TGCGCCAGCAGCCAAGATCTTTCCTACGAGCAGTACTTC. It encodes CASSQDLSYEQYF.

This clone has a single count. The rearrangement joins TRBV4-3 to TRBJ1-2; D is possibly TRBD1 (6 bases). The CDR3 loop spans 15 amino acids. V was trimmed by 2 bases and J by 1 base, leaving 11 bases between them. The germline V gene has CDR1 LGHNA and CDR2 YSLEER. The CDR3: CASSQKQGVNYGYTF. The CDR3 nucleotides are TGCGCCAGCAGCCAAAAACAGGGAGTTAACTATGGCTACACCTTC.

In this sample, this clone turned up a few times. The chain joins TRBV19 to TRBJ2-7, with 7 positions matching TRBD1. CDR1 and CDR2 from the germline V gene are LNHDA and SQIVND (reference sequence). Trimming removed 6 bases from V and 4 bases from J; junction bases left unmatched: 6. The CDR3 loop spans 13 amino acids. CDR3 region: CASSLQGNYEQYF. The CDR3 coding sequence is TGTGCCAGTAGCCTACAGGGGAATTACGAGCAGTACTTC.

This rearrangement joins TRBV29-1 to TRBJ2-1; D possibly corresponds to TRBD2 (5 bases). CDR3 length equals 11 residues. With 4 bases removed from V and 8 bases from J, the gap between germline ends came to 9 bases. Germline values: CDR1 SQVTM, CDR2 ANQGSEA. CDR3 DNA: TGCAGCGTTGGAGGGCGGGATGAGCAGTTCTTC. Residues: CSVGGRDEQFF.

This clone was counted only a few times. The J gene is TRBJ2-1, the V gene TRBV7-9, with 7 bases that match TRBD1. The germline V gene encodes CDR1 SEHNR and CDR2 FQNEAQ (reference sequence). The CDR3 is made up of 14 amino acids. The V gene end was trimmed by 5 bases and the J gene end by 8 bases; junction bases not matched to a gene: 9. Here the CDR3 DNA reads TGTGCCAGCAGCCGGGTCCGGGACAGCCATGAGCAGTTCTTC. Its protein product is CASSRVRDSHEQFF.

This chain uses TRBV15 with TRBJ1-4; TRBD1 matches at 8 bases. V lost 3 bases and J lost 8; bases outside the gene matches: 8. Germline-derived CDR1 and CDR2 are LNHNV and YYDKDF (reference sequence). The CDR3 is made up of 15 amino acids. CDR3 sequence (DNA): TGTGCCACCAGCAGTGAGGACAGGGAACGAGAAAAACTGTTTTTT. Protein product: CATSSEDREREKLFF.

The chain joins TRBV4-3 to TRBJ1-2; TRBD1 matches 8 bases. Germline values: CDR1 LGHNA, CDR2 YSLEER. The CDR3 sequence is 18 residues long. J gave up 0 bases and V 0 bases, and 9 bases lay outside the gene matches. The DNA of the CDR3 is TGCGCCAGCAGCCAAGAAAAAGCGGGGACAGGATCTAACTATGGCTACACCTTC. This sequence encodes CASSQEKAGTGSNYGYTF.

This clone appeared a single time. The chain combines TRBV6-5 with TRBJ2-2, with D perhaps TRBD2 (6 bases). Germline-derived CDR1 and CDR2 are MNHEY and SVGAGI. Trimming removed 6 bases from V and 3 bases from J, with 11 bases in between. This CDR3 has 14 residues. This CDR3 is CASRPGTYTGELFF. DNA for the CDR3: TGTGCCAGCAGGCCAGGGACTTACACCGGGGAGCTGTTTTTT.

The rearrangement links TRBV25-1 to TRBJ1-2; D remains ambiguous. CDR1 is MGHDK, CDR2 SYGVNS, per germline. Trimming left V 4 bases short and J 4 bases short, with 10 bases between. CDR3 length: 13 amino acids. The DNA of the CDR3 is TGTGCCAGCAGTGCGGGAGGCTCCTATGGCTACACCTTC. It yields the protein CASSAGGSYGYTF.

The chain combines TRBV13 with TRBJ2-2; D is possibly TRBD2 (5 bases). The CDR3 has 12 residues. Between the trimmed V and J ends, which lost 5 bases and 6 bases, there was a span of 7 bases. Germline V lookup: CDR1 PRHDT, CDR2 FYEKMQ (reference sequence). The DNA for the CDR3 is TGTGCCAGCAGCCGGGGATCCGGGGAGCTGTTTTTT. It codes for CASSRGSGELFF.

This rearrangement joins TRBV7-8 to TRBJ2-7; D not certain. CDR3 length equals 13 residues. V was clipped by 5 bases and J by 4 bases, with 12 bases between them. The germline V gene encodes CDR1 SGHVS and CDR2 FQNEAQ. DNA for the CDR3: TGTGCCAGCAGCCAATCAACCGGGTACGAGCAGTACTTC. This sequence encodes CASSQSTGYEQYF.

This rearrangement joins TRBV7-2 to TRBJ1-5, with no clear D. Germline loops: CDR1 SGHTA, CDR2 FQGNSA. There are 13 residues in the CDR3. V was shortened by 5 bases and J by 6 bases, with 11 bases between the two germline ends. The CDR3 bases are TGTGCCAGCAGCCCCAGCGGGAGTCAGCCCCAGCATTTT. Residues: CASSPSGSQPQHF.

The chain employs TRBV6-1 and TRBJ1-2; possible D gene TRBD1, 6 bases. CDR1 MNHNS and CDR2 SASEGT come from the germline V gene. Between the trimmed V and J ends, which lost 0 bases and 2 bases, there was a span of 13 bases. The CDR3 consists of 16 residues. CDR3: CASSEAPQGRNYGYTF. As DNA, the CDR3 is TGTGCCAGCAGTGAAGCCCCACAGGGTAGGAACTATGGCTACACCTTC.

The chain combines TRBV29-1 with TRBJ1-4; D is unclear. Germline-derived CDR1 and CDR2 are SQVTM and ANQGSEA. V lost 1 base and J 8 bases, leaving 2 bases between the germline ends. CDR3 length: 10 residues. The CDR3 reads CSVEAEKLFF. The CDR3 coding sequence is TGCAGCGTTGAAGCAGAAAAACTGTTTTTT.

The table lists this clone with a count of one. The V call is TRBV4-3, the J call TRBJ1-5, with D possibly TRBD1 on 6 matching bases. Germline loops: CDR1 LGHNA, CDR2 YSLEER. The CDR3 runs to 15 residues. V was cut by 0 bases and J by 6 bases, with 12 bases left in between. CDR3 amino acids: CASSQDRGGGQPQHF. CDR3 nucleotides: TGCGCCAGCAGCCAAGATCGAGGGGGGGGTCAGCCCCAGCATTTT.

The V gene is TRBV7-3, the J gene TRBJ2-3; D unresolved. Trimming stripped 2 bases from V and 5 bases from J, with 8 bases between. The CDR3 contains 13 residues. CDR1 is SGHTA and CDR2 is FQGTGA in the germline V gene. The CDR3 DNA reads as TGTGCCAGCAGCTTACTTAGTGGAGATACGCAGTATTTT. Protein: CASSLLSGDTQYF. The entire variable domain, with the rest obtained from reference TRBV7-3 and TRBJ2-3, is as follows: GAGVSQTPSNKVTEKGKYVELRCDPISGHTALYWYRQSLGQGPEFLIYFQGTGAADDSGLPNDRFFAVRPEGSVSTLKIQRTERGDSAVYLCASSLLSGDTQYFGPGTRLTVL.

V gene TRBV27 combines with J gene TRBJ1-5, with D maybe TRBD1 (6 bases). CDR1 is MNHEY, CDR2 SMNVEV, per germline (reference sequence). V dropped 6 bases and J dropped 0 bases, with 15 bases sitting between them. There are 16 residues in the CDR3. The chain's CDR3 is CASSPSQGHSNQPQHF. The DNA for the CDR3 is TGTGCCAGCAGCCCCTCGCAGGGACATAGCAATCAGCCCCAGCATTTT.

The CDR3 is CAWSVGGIGETQYF. In nucleotides, the CDR3 is TGTGCCTGGAGTGTAGGGGGTATAGGGGAGACCCAGTACTTC. The chain combines TRBV30 with TRBJ2-5, with D possibly being TRBD1 (6 bases). Per the germline V gene, CDR1 is GTSNPN and CDR2 is SVGIG (reference sequence). CDR3 length: 14 residues. V lost 0 bases, J lost 5 bases, and 13 bases lay in between.